Shown below are 6 T cell receptor beta chains from a single sample sequenced in a study of cytomegalovirus exposure and HLA in healthy donors. Primers for the PCR totalled 60 Vbeta and 13 Jbeta. Clones were read by immunoSEQ multiplex PCR, and TCRdb kept only the in-frame ones, dropping some. The table includes roughly 120,000 clones, roughly 78% detected once. The source material was PBMCs. These receptors were obtained from a man under 40 in good health and CMV-seronegative.

The rearrangement uses TRBV16 and TRBJ2-1; D may be TRBD1 (5 bases). The germline V and J ends were trimmed by 2 bases and 7 bases, with 18 bases remaining between them. CDR3 size: 16 residues. The germline CDR1 and CDR2 sequences are KGHSY and FQNENV. The CDR3 sequence is CASSQRGGTGFNEQFF. For the CDR3, the DNA is TGTGCCAGCAGCCAAAGGGGCGGTACGGGTTTTAATGAGCAGTTCTTC.

The V call is TRBV5-1, the J call TRBJ2-7; 8 nucleotides agree with TRBD1. V dropped 2 bases and J dropped 7; count of bases not matched to a gene: 5. CDR3 length: 13 residues. Germline CDR1 is SGHRS and CDR2 is YFSETQ. The CDR3 DNA sequence: TGCGCCAGCAGCTTTTGGACAGGGAGAGAGCAGTACTTC. The encoded protein is CASSFWTGREQYF.

The J gene is TRBJ2-5, the V gene TRBV7-2; D ambiguous. V lost 4 bases and J lost 0, with 3 bases in between. This CDR3 has 12 residues. Germline V lookup: CDR1 SGHTA, CDR2 FQGNSA. The CDR3 DNA reads TGTGCCAGCAGCTCGTACCAAGAGACCCAGTACTTC. Translation: CASSSYQETQYF.

The genes are TRBV7-6 and TRBJ1-1; no clear D. V was trimmed by 1 base and J by 1 base, leaving 7 bases between them. Per germline, CDR1 SGHVS and CDR2 FNYEAQ. The CDR3 totals 14 residues. The CDR3: CASSLDSGNTEAFF. The CDR3 DNA sequence: TGTGCCAGCAGCTTAGACAGTGGGAACACTGAAGCTTTCTTT.

The V call is TRBV19, the J call TRBJ1-1; D uncertain. The CDR3 sequence is 15 residues long. Per the germline V gene, CDR1 is LNHDA and CDR2 is SQIVND (reference sequence). V gave up 3 bases and J gave up 3 bases, with 14 bases separating them. CDR3 in amino acids: CASSIPRFADTEAFF. The CDR3 coding sequence is TGTGCCAGTAGTATCCCTCGTTTCGCGGACACTGAAGCTTTCTTT.

The J gene is TRBJ2-1, the V gene TRBV7-2; D call uncertain. The V and J ends lost 1 base and 10 bases respectively, with 5 bases between them. The CDR3 spans 11 residues. Germline V CDR1 and CDR2: SGHTA, FQGNSA. The CDR3 sequence is CASSLGAEQFF. In DNA form, the CDR3 reads TGTGCCAGCAGCTTAGGGGCAGAGCAGTTCTTC.